These T cell receptor beta chains were read from a single sample in a study of control samples from healthy donors and cancer patients. Libraries were prepared by immunoSEQ multiplex PCR; TCRdb keeps only in-frame clonotypes and omits some of them. Of approximately 80,000 clones in the sample, over 75% were seen once. The sequencing sample was made of blood. These receptor sequences come from a woman in her 50s in good health. Each CDR3 is given with its conserved first and last residue. A D gene is named only where the DNA matches it firmly. Only some rows state a clone size, as once, few, many or a class for expanded clones.

D gene	clone size	V gene	J gene	CDR3 protein	CDR3 DNA
NA	NA	TRBV30	TRBJ1-6	CACNRHSYNSPLHF	TGTGCCTGCAATCGCCACTCCTATAATTCACCCCTCCACTTT
TRBD1	NA	TRBV24-1	TRBJ2-2	CATIRGPISDTGELFF	TGTGCCACCATAAGGGGGCCTATCTCCGACACCGGGGAGCTGTTTTTT
NA	NA	TRBV12-5	TRBJ1-1	CASAQGTFTEAFF	TGTGCTAGTGCTCAGGGCACGTTCACTGAAGCTTTCTTT
NA	NA	TRBV12-3/TRBV12-4	TRBJ2-7	CASSPAYEQYF	TGTGCCAGCAGCCCAGCTTACGAGCAGTACTTC
NA	NA	TRBV25-1	TRBJ1-2	CASRDGYGYTF	TGTGCCAGCAGGGACGGCTATGGCTACACCTTC
NA	NA	TRBV7-8	TRBJ1-2	CASSLNRSPNGYTF	TGTGCCAGCAGCTTAAACAGGAGCCCAAATGGCTACACCTTC
NA	NA	TRBV12-3/TRBV12-4	TRBJ1-1	CASSLFRGTEAFF	TGTGCCAGCAGTTTATTTCGAGGGACTGAAGCTTTCTTT
NA	NA	TRBV12-3/TRBV12-4	TRBJ2-3	CASSPGLNTQYF	TGTGCCAGCAGCCCAGGGTTGAATACGCAGTATTTT
NA	NA	TRBV19	TRBJ1-6	CATRALNGGSPLHF	TGTGCCACTAGAGCCCTCAACGGCGGATCACCCCTCCACTTT
NA	NA	TRBV30	TRBJ1-3	CAWSVGGYGNTIYF	TGTGCCTGGAGTGTTGGAGGGTACGGAAACACCATATATTTT
TRBD1	NA	TRBV10-2	TRBJ1-2	CASNPGTGNYGYTF	TGCGCCAGCAACCCCGGGACAGGCAACTATGGCTACACCTTC
NA	few	TRBV7-2	TRBJ2-5	CASSLLKTQYF	TGTGCCAGCAGCTTACTTAAGACCCAGTACTTC
TRBD1	few	TRBV18	TRBJ2-6	CASSRQGSGANVLTF	TGTGCCAGCTCTCGACAGGGGTCAGGGGCCAACGTCCTGACTTTC
NA	NA	TRBV10-3	TRBJ1-2	CAISDEGQGPGYTF	TGTGCCATCAGTGACGAAGGTCAGGGGCCTGGCTACACCTTC
NA	NA	TRBV2	TRBJ1-5	CASSLDNQPQHF	TGTGCCAGTTCCCTAGACAATCAGCCCCAGCATTTT
NA	NA	TRBV9	TRBJ1-4	CASSVGTAGAEKLFF	TGTGCCAGCAGCGTAGGTACGGCAGGGGCCGAAAAACTGTTTTTT
NA	NA	TRBV7-8	TRBJ1-2	CASSLPDIGPSGYTF	TGTGCCAGCAGCTTACCCGACATCGGTCCGTCTGGCTACACCTTC
NA	NA	TRBV2	TRBJ1-2	CASSAQGISDYGYTF	TGTGCCAGCAGTGCACAGGGCATAAGCGACTATGGCTACACCTTC
NA	NA	TRBV6-5	TRBJ2-3	CASSRSLDTQYF	TGTGCCAGCAGTCGGAGTCTAGATACGCAGTATTTT
NA	NA	TRBV4-1	TRBJ1-5	CASSQVGRNQPQHF	TGCGCCAGCAGCCAAGTAGGACGCAATCAGCCCCAGCATTTT
NA	NA	TRBV10-3	TRBJ2-7	CAISSPDGTYEQYF	TGTGCCATCTCTTCCCCCGACGGAACCTACGAGCAGTACTTC
NA	NA	TRBV28	TRBJ2-3	CASSLPGDVDTQYF	TGTGCCAGCAGTTTACCGGGGGACGTAGATACGCAGTATTTT
TRBD1	NA	TRBV4-1	TRBJ1-1	CASSQDPARGLTEAFF	TGCGCCAGCAGCCAAGATCCGGCCAGGGGGCTCACTGAAGCTTTCTTT
TRBD1	NA	TRBV2	TRBJ2-1	CASSDNRDRVTYNEQFF	TGTGCCAGCAGTGATAACCGGGACAGGGTGACCTACAATGAGCAGTTCTTC
NA	NA	TRBV11-3	TRBJ2-1	CASSRLGGGASEQFF	TGTGCCAGCAGCCGTTTGGGAGGGGGGGCCTCTGAGCAGTTCTTC
NA	NA	TRBV3-1/TRBV3-2	TRBJ1-1	CASSQAQNTEAFF	TGTGCCAGCAGCCAAGCGCAGAACACTGAAGCTTTCTTT
NA	NA	TRBV2	TRBJ1-6	CASSGGPHEGSPLHF	TGTGCCAGCAGTGGAGGGCCGCATGAGGGATCACCCCTCCACTTT
NA	NA	TRBV12-1	TRBJ2-7	CASSSTGVLYEQYF	TGTGCCAGCAGCTCGACAGGCGTGCTCTACGAGCAGTACTTC
TRBD2	NA	TRBV7-8	TRBJ2-2	CASSFGLAGYTGELFF	TGTGCCAGCAGTTTCGGACTAGCGGGGTACACCGGGGAGCTGTTTTTT
NA	NA	TRBV6-5	TRBJ2-3	CASTGLDTQYF	TGTGCCAGCACGGGCTTAGATACGCAGTATTTT
TRBD2	NA	TRBV5-1	TRBJ2-3	CASSLGASGGASDTQYF	TGCGCCAGCAGCTTGGGCGCTAGCGGGGGGGCCTCAGATACGCAGTATTTT
NA	NA	TRBV18	TRBJ1-3	CASSPTAGNTIYF	TGTGCCAGCTCACCAACAGCCGGAAACACCATATATTTT
NA	NA	TRBV5-8	TRBJ2-6	CASSSPRNSGANVLTF	TGTGCCAGCAGCTCCCCCCGGAACTCTGGGGCCAACGTCCTGACTTTC
NA	NA	TRBV5-1	TRBJ1-5	CASSFDRNQPQHF	TGCGCCAGCAGCTTTGACAGGAATCAGCCCCAGCATTTT
NA	NA	TRBV5-1	TRBJ2-1	CASSRGTADFLYNEQFF	TGCGCCAGCAGCCGCGGGACAGCTGATTTCCTTTACAATGAGCAGTTCTTC
NA	NA	TRBV30	TRBJ2-1	CAWSVLQGDEQFF	TGTGCCTGGAGTGTACTGCAGGGTGATGAGCAGTTCTTC
NA	NA	TRBV2	TRBJ2-1	CASAPYNEQFF	TGTGCCAGCGCCCCCTACAATGAGCAGTTCTTC
NA	NA	TRBV5-6	TRBJ2-2	CASSHKGVNTGELFF	TGTGCCAGCAGTCATAAGGGTGTGAACACCGGGGAGCTGTTTTTT
NA	few	TRBV2	TRBJ1-5	CASSESWGSNQPQHF	TGTGCCAGCAGTGAGTCATGGGGAAGCAATCAGCCCCAGCATTTT
NA	NA	TRBV3-1/TRBV3-2	TRBJ1-3	CASSLIRLSSGNTIYF	TGTGCCAGCAGCCTAATACGACTTTCCTCTGGAAACACCATATATTTT
NA	NA	TRBV14	TRBJ2-1	CASSPPGAYNEQFF	TGTGCCAGCAGCCCACCGGGGGCCTACAATGAGCAGTTCTTC
NA	NA	TRBV5-5	TRBJ2-7	CASSLESLYEQYF	TGTGCCAGCAGCTTGGAGAGTCTCTACGAGCAGTACTTC